A selection of T cell receptor beta chains follows, all from one sample in a study of brain T cells in children with intractable seizures. Profiling relied on immunoSEQ multiplex PCR, and the TCRdb table lists in-frame clones only, not all of them. Of about 41,000 clones in the sample, around nine tenths are singletons; the top ten hold 5% to 7.5%. The sample was peripheral blood, taken at surgery. These TCRs come from a girl aged 2 to 10 with tuberous sclerosis and intractable seizures. CDR3s include the opening cysteine and the closing phenylalanine or tryptophan. D genes are given only for firm matches. Rows give clone size only sometimes, using once, few, many, or a class for an expanded clone.

cdr3_aa cdr3_nt j_call d_call clone_size v_call
CASGLVTGQGPHGYTF TGTGCTAGTGGTTTGGTAACGGGACAGGGGCCGCATGGCTACACCTTC TRBJ1-2 TRBD1 once TRBV12-5
CAWSEGQGPGYTF TGTGCCTGGAGTGAAGGACAGGGGCCTGGCTACACCTTC TRBJ1-2 TRBD1 - TRBV30
CASSPQTSGGGSYEQFF TGTGCCAGCAGCCCACAGACTAGCGGGGGGGGTAGCTATGAGCAGTTCTTC TRBJ2-1 TRBD2 - TRBV3-1/TRBV3-2
CASSLEGNTGELFF TGTGCCAGCAGCTTGGAAGGGAACACCGGGGAGCTGTTTTTT TRBJ2-2 - - TRBV5-4
CASSLGTSRNSPLHF TGTGCCAGCAGTTTAGGGACCAGCAGAAATTCACCCCTCCACTTT TRBJ1-6 - - TRBV27
CASSLPGTASSGNTIYF TGTGCCAGCAGCCTACCCGGGACAGCGAGCTCTGGAAACACCATATATTTT TRBJ1-3 TRBD1 - TRBV7-3
CASSLLPRNTIYF TGTGCCAGTAGTCTTCTCCCGCGAAACACCATATATTTT TRBJ1-3 - - TRBV19
CASSYGRNYGYTF TGTGCCAGCAGTTACGGACGGAACTATGGCTACACCTTC TRBJ1-2 - few TRBV6-5
CASSQGGLMGGYTF TGTGCCAGCAGCCAAGGAGGACTGATGGGCGGCTACACCTTC TRBJ1-2 - - TRBV3-1/TRBV3-2
CASSLVPRVAEAFF TGTGCCAGCAGCTTGGTTCCCAGGGTGGCTGAAGCTTTCTTT TRBJ1-1 - - TRBV5-8
CASSSRTLAKNIQYF TGTGCCAGCAGCTCTCGGACTTTAGCCAAAAACATTCAGTACTTC TRBJ2-4 - - TRBV11-2
CATSDTGPQGNQPQHF TGTGCCACCAGTGATACAGGCCCTCAGGGGAATCAGCCCCAGCATTTT TRBJ1-5 - once TRBV24-1
CAIQDKRGYGYTF TGTGCCATTCAGGACAAAAGGGGCTATGGCTACACCTTC TRBJ1-2 - - TRBV19
CASSLDTTGTGDGYTF TGCGCCAGCAGCTTGGACACTACCGGGACAGGGGATGGCTACACCTTC TRBJ1-2 TRBD1 few TRBV5-1
CASSFLALAQYF TGTGCCAGCAGCTTCCTAGCTTTAGCGCAGTATTTT TRBJ2-3 - - TRBV7-9
CASSLNEVGELFF TGTGCCAGCAGCTTAAATGAGGTCGGGGAGCTGTTTTTT TRBJ2-2 - - TRBV7-3
CASSPTGLEAFF TGCGCCAGCAGCCCGACAGGTTTGGAAGCTTTCTTT TRBJ1-1 - - TRBV5-1
CASSYPGNTEAFF TGTGCCAGCAGTTATCCCGGGAACACTGAAGCTTTCTTT TRBJ1-1 - - TRBV6-5
CAIGTGTSNYGYTF TGTGCCATCGGAACAGGGACATCGAACTATGGCTACACCTTC TRBJ1-2 - - TRBV10-3
CASSPGQPKSYNEQFF TGTGCCAGCAGCCCGGGACAGCCAAAATCCTACAATGAGCAGTTCTTC TRBJ2-1 TRBD1 - TRBV5-4
CASTPDRSGTDTQYF TGTGCCAGCACCCCCGACAGGTCTGGGACAGATACGCAGTATTTT TRBJ2-3 - - TRBV5-6
CASSPRDQASSNEQFF TGCGCCAGCAGCCCCCGGGACCAAGCGAGCTCCAATGAGCAGTTCTTC TRBJ2-1 - - TRBV5-1
CASSKAWPGTKENYNSPLHF TGTGCCAGCAGCAAAGCTTGGCCCGGGACCAAAGAGAACTATAATTCACCCCTCCACTTT TRBJ1-6 - - TRBV21-1
CASSLGTYGYTF TGCGCCAGCAGCTTGGGGACCTATGGCTACACCTTC TRBJ1-2 - once TRBV5-1
CASSIQGEAFF TGCGCCAGCAGCATACAGGGGGAAGCTTTCTTT TRBJ1-1 TRBD1 - TRBV5-1
CASSLQGYEQYF TGTGCCAGCAGTTTACAGGGATACGAGCAGTACTTC TRBJ2-7 - - TRBV12-3/TRBV12-4
CASSQGTGVYGYTF TGTGCCAGCAGCCAAGGGACAGGGGTCTATGGCTACACCTTC TRBJ1-2 TRBD1 - TRBV3-1/TRBV3-2
CASSLVLDRGVNEQFF TGTGCCAGCAGCTTAGTCCTCGACAGGGGGGTTAATGAGCAGTTCTTC TRBJ2-1 TRBD1 - TRBV11-2
CASSPGNTGELFF TGTGCCAGCAGTCCAGGGAACACCGGGGAGCTGTTTTTT TRBJ2-2 - - TRBV28
CATRNSPLHF TGTGCCACCAGGAATTCACCCCTCCACTTT TRBJ1-6 - once TRBV10-3
CASSPQGGAFF TGTGCCAGCAGCCCACAGGGGGGAGCTTTCTTT TRBJ1-1 TRBD1 - TRBV7-9
CASSPGGAGQGGFYGYTF TGTGCCAGCAGCCCGGGGGGGGCAGGACAGGGTGGGTTCTATGGCTACACCTTC TRBJ1-2 TRBD1 - TRBV5-4
CACGGSVNTEAFF TGTGCCTGTGGTGGCAGCGTGAACACTGAAGCTTTCTTT TRBJ1-1 - - TRBV30
CSVEAMTGAKGYTF TGCAGCGTTGAGGCTATGACAGGGGCAAAGGGCTACACCTTC TRBJ1-2 TRBD1 - TRBV29-1
CASSSQGNQPQHF TGTGCCAGCAGTTCCCAGGGAAATCAGCCCCAGCATTTT TRBJ1-5 - - TRBV12-3/TRBV12-4
CASSPFGGGTDTQYF TGTGCCAGCAGCCCCTTCGGGGGCGGCACAGATACGCAGTATTTT TRBJ2-3 - - TRBV7-9
CASSVLGTSGVFQETQYF TGTGCCAGCAGTGTTTTGGGGACTAGCGGTGTCTTCCAAGAGACCCAGTACTTC TRBJ2-5 TRBD2 - TRBV28
CAWSRISSYEQYF TGTGCCTGGAGTAGGATCAGTTCCTACGAGCAGTACTTC TRBJ2-7 - - TRBV30
CATRSTGELFF TGTGCCACCAGATCTACCGGGGAGCTGTTTTTT TRBJ2-2 - - TRBV12-3/TRBV12-4
CASSLDGGLYGYTF TGTGCCAGCAGCTTAGATGGGGGCCTCTATGGCTACACCTTC TRBJ1-2 - - TRBV7-6
CASSLEGQGNNQPQHF TGTGCCAGCAGTTTAGAGGGACAGGGGAACAATCAGCCCCAGCATTTT TRBJ1-5 TRBD1 once TRBV27
CASSQVPGLNNSPLHF TGTGCCAGCAGCCAAGTCCCCGGGCTGAATAATTCACCCCTCCACTTT TRBJ1-6 - - TRBV3-1/TRBV3-2
CASSIDMTGSADTQYF TGTGCCAGTAGTATAGACATGACAGGGTCGGCGGATACGCAGTATTTT TRBJ2-3 TRBD1 - TRBV19
CASSPRWGWQETQYF TGTGCCAGCAGCCCTCGGTGGGGGTGGCAAGAGACCCAGTACTTC TRBJ2-5 - - TRBV14
CASSQANRANTGELFF TGCGCCAGCAGCCAAGCGAATCGGGCGAACACCGGGGAGCTGTTTTTT TRBJ2-2 - once TRBV4-1
CASSRVRNTEAFF TGTGCCAGCAGCCGGGTGCGGAACACTGAAGCTTTCTTT TRBJ1-1 - - TRBV3-1/TRBV3-2
CASSSSDREGNQPQHF TGTGCCAGTAGTTCCTCCGACAGGGAAGGAAATCAGCCCCAGCATTTT TRBJ1-5 TRBD1 - TRBV19